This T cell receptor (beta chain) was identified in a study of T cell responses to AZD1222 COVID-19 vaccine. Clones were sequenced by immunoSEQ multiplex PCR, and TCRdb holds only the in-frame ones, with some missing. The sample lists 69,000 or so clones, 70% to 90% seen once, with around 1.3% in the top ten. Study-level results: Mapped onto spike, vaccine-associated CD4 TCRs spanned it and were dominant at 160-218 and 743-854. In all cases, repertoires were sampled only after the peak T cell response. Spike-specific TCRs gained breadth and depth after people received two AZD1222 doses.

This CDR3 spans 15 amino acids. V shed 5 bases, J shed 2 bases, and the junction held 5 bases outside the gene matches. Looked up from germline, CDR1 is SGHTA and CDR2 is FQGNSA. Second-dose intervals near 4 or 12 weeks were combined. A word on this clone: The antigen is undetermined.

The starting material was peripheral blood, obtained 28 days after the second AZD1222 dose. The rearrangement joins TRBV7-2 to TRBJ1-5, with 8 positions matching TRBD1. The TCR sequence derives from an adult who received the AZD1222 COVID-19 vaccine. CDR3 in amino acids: CASSDRGWGNQPQHF. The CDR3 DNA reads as TGTGCCAGCAGCGACAGGGGATGGGGCAATCAGCCCCAGCATTTT.